The entry below gives a single T cell receptor (beta chain) sequence along with its context. The sample is drawn from a study of T cell responses to AZD1222 COVID-19 vaccine. The method was immunoSEQ multiplex PCR; TCRdb's version includes in-frame clones alone and lacks a portion of them. The repertoire holds some 200,000 clones, with under 95% as singletons. The material was peripheral blood, obtained 28 days after the second AZD1222 dose. The TCR sequence derives from an adult who received the AZD1222 COVID-19 vaccine.

The CDR3 sequence is CASSGGARLSDEQYF. In nucleotides, the CDR3 is TGTGCCAGCAGCGGGGGTGCCCGCCTTAGCGACGAGCAGTACTTC. The chain links TRBV9 to TRBJ2-7, with D possibly TRBD2 on 5 matching bases. The CDR3 has 15 amino acids. The germline V and J ends were trimmed by 3 bases and 5 bases, with 18 bases remaining between them. CDR1 SGDLS and CDR2 YYNGEE come from the germline V gene.